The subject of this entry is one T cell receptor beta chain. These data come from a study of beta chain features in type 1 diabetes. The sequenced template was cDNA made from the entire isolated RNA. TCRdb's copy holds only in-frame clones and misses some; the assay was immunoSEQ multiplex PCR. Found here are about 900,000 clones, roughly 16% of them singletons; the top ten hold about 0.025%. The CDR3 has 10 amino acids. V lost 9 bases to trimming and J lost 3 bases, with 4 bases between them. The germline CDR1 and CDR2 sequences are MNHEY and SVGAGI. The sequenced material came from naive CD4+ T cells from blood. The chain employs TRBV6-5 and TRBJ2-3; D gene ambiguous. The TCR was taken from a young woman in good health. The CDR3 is CASGTDTQYF. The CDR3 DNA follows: TGTGCCAGTGGAACAGATACGCAGTATTTT.